This T cell receptor (beta chain) came from a study of molecular identifiers for immune sequencing clone quantification. Study-wide results and limits: More than 98% of effector molecules, versus under 1% of naive-cell molecules, belonged to clones above 20 RNA copies.

Many counts were recorded for this clonotype. The antigen remains unidentified. TCRdb itself ran the PCR reads through MiXCR, one entry per CDR3 protein. The sample contains about 640,000 distinct CDR3 sequences, 15% to 20% of which appear only once. Sequencing input: naive CD8+ T cells from blood, with Jurkat cell RNA spiked in. Subset indicated: FACS-sorted CD8+CD4-CCR7+CD45RA+ naive T cells. The clonotype was recovered from a human donor in good health. Some libraries in this study had Jurkat cell RNA spiked in.

CDR3 residues: CASSIEGQPQETQYF. The CDR3 DNA reads as TGTGCCAGTAGTATTGAAGGACAGCCCCAAGAGACCCAGTACTTC. This chain uses TRBV19 with TRBJ2-5; tentative D call: TRBD1 (6 bases). V was trimmed by 3 bases and J by 1 base, leaving 12 bases between them. The germline V gene has CDR1 LNHDA and CDR2 SQIVND (reference sequence). CDR3 length: 15 residues.